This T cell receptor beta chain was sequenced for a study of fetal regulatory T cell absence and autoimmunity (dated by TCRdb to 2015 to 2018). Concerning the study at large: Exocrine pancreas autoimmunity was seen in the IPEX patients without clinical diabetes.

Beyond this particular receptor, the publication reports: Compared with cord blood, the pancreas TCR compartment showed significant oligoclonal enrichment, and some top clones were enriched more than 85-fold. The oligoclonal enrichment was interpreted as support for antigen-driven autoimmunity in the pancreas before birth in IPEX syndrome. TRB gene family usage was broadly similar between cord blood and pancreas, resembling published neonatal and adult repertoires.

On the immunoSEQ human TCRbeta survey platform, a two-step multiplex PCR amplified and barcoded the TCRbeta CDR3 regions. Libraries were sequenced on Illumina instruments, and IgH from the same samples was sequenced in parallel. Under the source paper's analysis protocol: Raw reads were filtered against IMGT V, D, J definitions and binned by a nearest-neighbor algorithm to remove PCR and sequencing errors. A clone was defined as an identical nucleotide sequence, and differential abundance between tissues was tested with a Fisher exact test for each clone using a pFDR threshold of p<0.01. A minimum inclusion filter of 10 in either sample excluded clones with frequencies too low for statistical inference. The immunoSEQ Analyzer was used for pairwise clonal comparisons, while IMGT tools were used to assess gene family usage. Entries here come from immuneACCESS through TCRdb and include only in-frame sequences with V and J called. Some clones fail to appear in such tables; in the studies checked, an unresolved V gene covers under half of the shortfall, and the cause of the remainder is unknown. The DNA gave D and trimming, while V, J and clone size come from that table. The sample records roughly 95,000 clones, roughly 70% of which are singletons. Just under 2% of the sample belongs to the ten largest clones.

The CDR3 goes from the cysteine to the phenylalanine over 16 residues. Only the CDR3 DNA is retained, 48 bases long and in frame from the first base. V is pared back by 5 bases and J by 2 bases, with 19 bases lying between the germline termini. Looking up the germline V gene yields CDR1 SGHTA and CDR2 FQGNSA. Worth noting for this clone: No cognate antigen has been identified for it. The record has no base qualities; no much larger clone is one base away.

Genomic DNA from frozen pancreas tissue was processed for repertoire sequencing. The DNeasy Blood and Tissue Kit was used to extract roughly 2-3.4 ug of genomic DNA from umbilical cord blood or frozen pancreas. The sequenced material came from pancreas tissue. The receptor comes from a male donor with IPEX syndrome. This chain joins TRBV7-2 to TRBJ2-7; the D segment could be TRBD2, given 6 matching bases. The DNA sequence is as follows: TGTGCCAGCAGCACCAGACCGGGACTGCAGACCTACGAGCAGTACTTC. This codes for CASSTRPGLQTYEQYF.